The 25 T cell receptor beta chains presented below share a single source sample, sequenced in a study of vaccination and CD4 T cells after COVID-19. Oncomine TCR Beta short-read sequencing was applied to DNA from cultured CD4+ T cells. One entry per CDR3 protein, called by TCRdb with MiXCR from the PCR reads. The table lists tens of thousands of distinct CDR3 sequences, approximately 61% of them singletons. Treatment of the sample: approximately 9-day PBMC culture with coronavirus spike peptide pools or control peptides (ViraFEST assay). No cognate antigen is known for these TCRs. The specimen sequenced was CD4+ T cells from blood, cultured in vitro. These receptors came from a human donor who had recovered from COVID-19.

The rearrangement joins TRBV28 to TRBJ1-2; D is unclear. The V gene's germline CDR1 is MDHEN and CDR2 SYDVKM. The CDR3 contains 11 residues. Trimming cost V 6 bases and J 6 bases, with 8 bases left between them. The CDR3: CASRRHDGYTF. The CDR3 DNA reads as TGTGCCAGCAGGCGTCACGATGGCTACACCTTC.

This clonotype was recorded a few times. The rearrangement joins TRBV7-2 to TRBJ2-2; D may be TRBD2 (5 bases). The V end lost 3 bases, the J end lost 7 bases, and 9 bases lay between the germline ends. Germline CDR1 reads SGHTA; CDR2 reads FQGNSA. This CDR3 has 13 residues. The CDR3 DNA reads as TGTGCCAGCAGCTTCGAGGGCGGCGGGGAGCTGTTTTTT. Translation gives CASSFEGGGELFF.

The gene calls are TRBV6-2 or TRBV6-3 and TRBJ1-1; D unresolved. V was clipped by 6 bases and J by 1 base, with 6 bases between them. Germline V CDR1 and CDR2: MNHEY, SVGEGT. This CDR3 contains 12 residues. CDR3 sequence: CASSQRNTEAFF. The DNA for the CDR3 is TGTGCCAGCAGCCAGAGGAACACTGAAGCTTTCTTT.

In its sample, this clonotype was seen once. The rearrangement joins TRBV28 to TRBJ1-2, with 11 bases matching TRBD1. J gave up 8 bases and V 4 bases, and 9 bases lay outside the gene matches. Per germline, CDR1 MDHEN and CDR2 SYDVKM. The CDR3 runs 15 residues. The CDR3 is CASSSGQGALGGYTF. The CDR3 DNA follows: TGTGCCAGCAGTTCCGGACAGGGGGCGCTGGGAGGCTACACCTTC.

The V gene is TRBV19, the J gene TRBJ1-2; D remains ambiguous. Germline CDR1 is LNHDA and CDR2 is SQIVND (reference sequence). V lost 3 bases, J lost 5 bases, and 10 bases lay in between. CDR3 length: 13 residues. The CDR3: CASSMIGFYGYTF. The CDR3, as DNA: TGTGCCAGTAGTATGATTGGTTTTTATGGCTACACCTTC.

V is TRBV27 and J is TRBJ2-2, with TRBD1 as a possible D gene (6 bases). With 2 bases removed from V and 7 bases from J, the gap between germline ends came to 11 bases. The CDR3 consists of 14 residues. From germline, CDR1 is MNHEY and CDR2 SMNVEV (reference sequence). The CDR3 sequence: CASSLQGRGGELFF. CDR3 sequence (DNA): TGTGCCAGCAGTTTACAGGGCAGGGGCGGGGAGCTGTTTTTT.

This clonotype was picked up one time. Mismatch with germline at one junction end may stem from a read error. The rearrangement links TRBV20-1 to TRBJ2-5; 7 bases are shared with TRBD2. The CDR3 is made up of 16 amino acids. The V gene's germline CDR1 is DFQATT and CDR2 SNEGSKA (reference sequence). The CDR3 here is CSARDVLAALQGTQYF. CDR3 bases: TGCAGTGCTAGAGATGTCCTAGCGGCCCTTCAAGGGACCCAGTACTTC.

The V gene is TRBV20-1, the J gene TRBJ1-6, with TRBD1 matching over 9 bases. CDR1 is DFQATT, CDR2 SNEGSKA, per germline (reference sequence). This CDR3 has 13 residues. V shed 2 bases and J 10 bases; nucleotides not matched to a gene: 3. In DNA, the CDR3 is TGCAGTGCTAGACCGACAGGGGGATCACCCCTCCACTTT. Protein: CSARPTGGSPLHF.

The rearrangement joins TRBV6-2 or TRBV6-3 to TRBJ1-6, with 7 bases aligning to TRBD1. Unmatched junction bases numbered 5, after V lost 5 bases and J lost 7 bases. The germline CDR1 and CDR2 sequences are MNHEY and SVGEGT. This CDR3 is 14 amino acids long. The CDR3 DNA reads as TGTGCCAGCAGTAGAGGGGGCTTGAATTCACCCCTCCACTTT. Amino acids: CASSRGGLNSPLHF.

The chain combines TRBV27 with TRBJ1-2, with 8 bases fitting TRBD1. The germline V gene encodes CDR1 MNHEY and CDR2 SMNVEV (reference sequence). The CDR3 extends over 13 amino acids. Germline trimming cut 2 bases from V and 6 bases from J; bases unmatched to any gene: 2. The DNA of the CDR3 is TGTGCCAGCAGTTTAGCAGGGGGCCATGGCTACACCTTC. Translation gives CASSLAGGHGYTF.

V usage is TRBV19 and J usage is TRBJ2-5, with D tentatively TRBD1 (6 bases). V gave up 7 bases and J gave up 0 bases, with 12 bases separating them. The germline CDR1 and CDR2 sequences are LNHDA and SQIVND (reference sequence). The CDR3 is made up of 14 amino acids. The CDR3: CASIPDSHQETQYF. The CDR3 DNA is TGTGCCAGTATTCCGGACAGTCACCAAGAGACCCAGTACTTC.

This chain uses TRBV11-3 with TRBJ1-1; 11 nucleotides line up with TRBD1. CDR1 is SGHNT, CDR2 YENEEA, per germline. J lost 0 bases, V lost 5 bases, and 5 bases had no gene match. The CDR3 is 16 residues long. The CDR3 reads CASSTGQGALNTEAFF. In DNA, the CDR3 is TGTGCCAGCAGCACAGGACAGGGGGCCCTGAACACTGAAGCTTTCTTT.

This clonotype was counted only a few times. The chain joins TRBV11-2 to TRBJ1-2; possible D gene TRBD1, 5 bases. This CDR3 spans 12 amino acids. Germline V gives CDR1 SGHAT, CDR2 FQNNGV. Trimming stripped 5 bases from V and 2 bases from J, with 6 bases between. CDR3 nucleotides: TGTGCCAGCAGCGAGGGGAACTATGGCTACACCTTC. It encodes CASSEGNYGYTF.

This chain connects TRBV12-3 or TRBV12-4 to TRBJ1-1, with a weak D call TRBD1 (5 bases). V gave up 7 bases and J gave up 1 base, with 10 bases separating them. This CDR3 is 13 amino acids long. CDR3 sequence (DNA): TGTGCCAGCACCGGGGCGTCGAACACTGAAGCTTTCTTT. As protein: CASTGASNTEAFF.

This chain joins TRBV4-2 and TRBJ2-3; 8 nucleotides align to TRBD2. Germline V gives CDR1 LGHNA, CDR2 YNFKEQ. The CDR3 is 16 amino acids. V shed 3 bases and J 7 bases; nucleotides not matched to a gene: 12. CDR3 nucleotides: TGTGCCAGCAGCCAGGAGGGCTCGGGAGGGCCTTATACGCAGTATTTT. It specifies CASSQEGSGGPYTQYF.

V and J are TRBV29-1 and TRBJ1-1, with TRBD1 matching 9 bases. The V and J ends lost 6 bases and 7 bases, in that order; junction bases with no gene match: 9. Germline V gene sequence: CDR1 SQVTM, CDR2 ANQGSEA. The CDR3 contains 13 residues. The CDR3 sequence: CSVGTGTAHEAFF. CDR3 sequence (DNA): TGCAGCGTGGGGACAGGGACTGCGCATGAAGCTTTCTTT.

This clonotype was recorded only once. This chain connects TRBV10-3 to TRBJ2-2; D remains ambiguous. Germline values: CDR1 ENHRY, CDR2 SYGVKD. Trimming removed 3 bases at V and 4 bases at J, with 12 bases between. This CDR3 region has 15 residues. The CDR3 region has the DNA TGTGCCATCAGTGACCGGGCCGCGAGCACCGGGGAGCTGTTTTTT. It codes for CAISDRAASTGELFF.

The chain employs TRBV27 and TRBJ2-7; weak D call: TRBD1 (5 bases). Germline CDR1 reads MNHEY; CDR2 reads SMNVEV (reference sequence). Trimming removed 11 bases at V and 6 bases at J, with 14 bases between. The length of the CDR3 is 11 residues. CDR3 region: CAAPQGSEQYF. CDR3 DNA: TGTGCCGCTCCCCAGGGTTCCGAGCAGTACTTC.

The V and J genes are TRBV15 and TRBJ2-7; 14 bases are a match to TRBD2. J was trimmed by 8 bases and V by 0 bases; bases with no gene match: 6. Germline assignment: CDR1 LNHNV and CDR2 YYDKDF (reference sequence). This CDR3 comprises 16 residues. The CDR3 loop is CATSRDLTSGGAKQYF. As DNA, the CDR3 is TGTGCCACCAGCAGAGATTTGACTAGCGGGGGGGCCAAGCAGTACTTC.

This clonotype turned up a few times. The chain links TRBV7-9 to TRBJ1-2; no clear D gene. V shed 5 bases and J shed 5 bases, with 18 bases lying between them. This CDR3 has 15 amino acids. CDR1 and CDR2 (germline): SEHNR, FQNEAQ (reference sequence). The CDR3 DNA follows: TGTGCCAGCAGCCCCCCCGCCGCGGTCGGGTATGGCTACACCTTC. Translation gives CASSPPAAVGYGYTF.

The chain carries TRBV21-1 and TRBJ1-1. TRBV21-1 has pseudogene status. CDR3 size: 8 residues. This CDR3 reads CASLDGFF. In DNA, the CDR3 is TGTGCCAGCCTAGATGGTTTCTTT.

The chain carries TRBV11-2 and TRBJ2-3; D not resolved. V lost 4 bases and J 7 bases, leaving 12 bases between the germline ends. Germline values: CDR1 SGHAT, CDR2 FQNNGV. CDR3 length equals 13 residues. Here the CDR3 reads CASSSKQQNTQYF. The CDR3 DNA reads as TGTGCCAGCAGCTCGAAACAGCAAAATACGCAGTATTTT. Looking up the rest from reference TRBV11-2 and TRBJ2-3 gives the full variable domain: EAGVAQSPRYKIIEKRQSVAFWCNPISGHATLYWYQQILGQGPKLLIQFQNNGVVDDSQLPKDRFSAERLKGVDSTLKIQPAKLEDSAVYLCASSSKQQNTQYFGPGTRLTVL.

This clonotype came up once. The rearrangement links TRBV7-3 to TRBJ2-2; D tentatively fits TRBD1 or TRBD2 (5 bases each). V was cut by 2 bases and J by 1 base, with 11 bases left in between. Germline assignment: CDR1 SGHTA and CDR2 FQGTGA. There are 16 residues in the CDR3. This chain's CDR3 is CASSLGGPMNTGELFF. In DNA form, the CDR3 reads TGTGCCAGCAGCTTAGGGGGTCCTATGAACACCGGGGAGCTGTTTTTT. The full variable domain, with the rest looked up from reference TRBV7-3 and TRBJ2-2, is GAGVSQTPSNKVTEKGKYVELRCDPISGHTALYWYRQSLGQGPEFLIYFQGTGAADDSGLPNDRFFAVRPEGSVSTLKIQRTERGDSAVYLCASSLGGPMNTGELFFGEGSRLTVL.

This chain connects TRBV9 to TRBJ2-3; 8 positions agree with TRBD2. Germline V CDR1 and CDR2: SGDLS, YYNGEE. This CDR3 is built from 15 residues. The junction had 9 bases not matched to a gene; V was cut back by 7 bases and J by 2 bases. The CDR3 here is CASGKAGGPTDTQYF. Written as DNA, the CDR3 is TGTGCCAGCGGTAAGGCGGGAGGTCCCACAGATACGCAGTATTTT. The variable domain in full, with the rest retrieved from reference TRBV9 and TRBJ2-3, is DSGVTQTPKHLITATGQRVTLRCSPRSGDLSVYWYQQSLDQGLQFLIQYYNGEERAKGNILERFSAQQFPDLHSELNLSSLELGDSALYFCASGKAGGPTDTQYFGPGTRLTVL.

This chain connects TRBV5-4 to TRBJ2-3; TRBD2 matches at 8 bases. The CDR3 is 18 residues long. Per the germline V gene, CDR1 is SGHNT and CDR2 is YYREEE (reference sequence). V lost 2 bases to trimming and J lost 0 bases; unmatched junction nucleotides: 11. The CDR3 sequence: CASSFFLAGIASTDTQYF. The CDR3 nucleotides are TGTGCCAGCAGCTTCTTTTTAGCGGGGATAGCTAGCACAGATACGCAGTATTTT. The variable domain in full, completed from reference TRBV5-4 and TRBJ2-3, reads ETGVTQSPTHLIKTRGQQVTLRCSSQSGHNTVSWYQQALGQGPQFIFQYYREEENGRGNFPPRFSGLQFPNYSSELNVNALELDDSALYLCASSFFLAGIASTDTQYFGPGTRLTVL.